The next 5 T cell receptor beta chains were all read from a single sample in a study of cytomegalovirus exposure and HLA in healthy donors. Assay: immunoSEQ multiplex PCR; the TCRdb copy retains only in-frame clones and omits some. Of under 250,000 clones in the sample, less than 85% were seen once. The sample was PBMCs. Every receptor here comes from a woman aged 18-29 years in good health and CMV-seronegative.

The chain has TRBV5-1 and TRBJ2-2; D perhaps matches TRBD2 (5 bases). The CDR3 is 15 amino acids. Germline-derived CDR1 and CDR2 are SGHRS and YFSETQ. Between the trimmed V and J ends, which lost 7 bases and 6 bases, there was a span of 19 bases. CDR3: CASQALSGFSGELFF. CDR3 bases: TGCGCCAGCCAGGCACTTTCGGGGTTTTCCGGGGAGCTGTTTTTT.

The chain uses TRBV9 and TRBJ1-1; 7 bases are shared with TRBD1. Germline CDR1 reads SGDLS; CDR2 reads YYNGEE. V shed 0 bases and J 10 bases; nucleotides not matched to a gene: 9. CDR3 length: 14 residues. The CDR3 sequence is CASSVDRGTFGAFF. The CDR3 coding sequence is TGTGCCAGCAGCGTAGACAGGGGAACGTTTGGAGCTTTCTTT.

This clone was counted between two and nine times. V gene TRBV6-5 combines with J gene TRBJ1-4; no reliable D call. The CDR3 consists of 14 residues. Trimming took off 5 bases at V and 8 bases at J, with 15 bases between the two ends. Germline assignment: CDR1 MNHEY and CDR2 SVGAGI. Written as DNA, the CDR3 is TGTGCCAGCAGTCTCAGTGGGCCTCCAGAAAAACTGTTTTTT. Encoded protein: CASSLSGPPEKLFF.

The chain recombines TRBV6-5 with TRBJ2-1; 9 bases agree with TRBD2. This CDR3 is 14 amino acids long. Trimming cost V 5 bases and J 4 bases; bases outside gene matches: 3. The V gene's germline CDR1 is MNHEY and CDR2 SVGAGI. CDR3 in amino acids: CASSPSGDYNEQFF. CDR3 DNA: TGTGCCAGCAGTCCTAGCGGGGATTACAATGAGCAGTTCTTC.

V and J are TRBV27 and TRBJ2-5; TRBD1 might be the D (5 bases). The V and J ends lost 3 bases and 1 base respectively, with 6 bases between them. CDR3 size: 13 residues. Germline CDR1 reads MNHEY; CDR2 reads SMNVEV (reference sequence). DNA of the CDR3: TGTGCCAGCAGTTTTGACAGCCAAGAGACCCAGTACTTC. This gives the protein CASSFDSQETQYF.